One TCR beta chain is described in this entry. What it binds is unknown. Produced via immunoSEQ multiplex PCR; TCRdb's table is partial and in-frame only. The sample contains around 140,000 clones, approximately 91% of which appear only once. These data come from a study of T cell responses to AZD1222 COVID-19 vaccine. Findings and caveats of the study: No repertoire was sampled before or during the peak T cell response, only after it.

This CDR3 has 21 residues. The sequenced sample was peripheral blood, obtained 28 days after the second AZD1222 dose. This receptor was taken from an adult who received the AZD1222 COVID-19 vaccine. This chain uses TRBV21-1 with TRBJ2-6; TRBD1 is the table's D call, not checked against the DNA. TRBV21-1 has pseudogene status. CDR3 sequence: CASSKGSIRRDRVSGANVLTF. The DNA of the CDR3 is TGTGCCAGCAGCAAAGGAAGCATCAGGCGGGACAGGGTCTCTGGGGCCAACGTCCTGACTTTC.